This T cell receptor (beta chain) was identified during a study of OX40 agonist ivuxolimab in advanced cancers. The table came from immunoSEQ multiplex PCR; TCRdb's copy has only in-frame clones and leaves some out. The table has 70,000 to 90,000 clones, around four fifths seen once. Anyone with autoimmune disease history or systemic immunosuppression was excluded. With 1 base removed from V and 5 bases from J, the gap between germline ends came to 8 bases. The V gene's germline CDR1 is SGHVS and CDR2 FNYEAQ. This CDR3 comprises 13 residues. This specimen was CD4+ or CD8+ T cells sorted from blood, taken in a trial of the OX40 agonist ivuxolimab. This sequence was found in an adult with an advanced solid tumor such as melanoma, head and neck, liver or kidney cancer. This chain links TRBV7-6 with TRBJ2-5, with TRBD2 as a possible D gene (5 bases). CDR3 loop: CASSLVRGETQYF. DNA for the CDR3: TGTGCCAGCAGCTTAGTTCGAGGGGAGACCCAGTACTTC.